This entry lists 27 T cell receptor beta chains sequenced from one sample in a study of T cells in Graves' hyperthyroidism and ophthalmopathy. There were TCR beta CDR3 regions amplified from RNA transcripts. An initial round of RT-PCR targeting the TCR CDR3 relied on the HTBI primer set. TCRdb recomputed calls from the multiplex PCR reads with MiXCR, one row per CDR3 protein. The table includes more than 450,000 distinct CDR3 sequences, about 20% detected once. Sequencing was performed on blood. These receptors were taken from a man aged 35-49 years with Graves' ophthalmopathy.

In its sample, this clonotype was seen many times. The chain combines TRBV7-2 with TRBJ2-2; D is uncertain. V dropped 1 base and J dropped 3 bases, with 6 bases sitting between them. This CDR3 region has 14 residues. Germline loops: CDR1 SGHTA, CDR2 FQGNSA. CDR3 sequence (DNA): TGTGCCAGCAGCTTAGTCCGTTACACCGGGGAGCTGTTTTTT. Its protein product is CASSLVRYTGELFF. The entire variable domain, with the rest obtained from reference TRBV7-2 and TRBJ2-2, is as follows: GAGVSQSPSNKVTEKGKDVELRCDPISGHTALYWYRQSLGQGLEFLIYFQGNSAPDKSGLPSDRFSAERTGGSVSTLTIQRTQQEDSAVYLCASSLVRYTGELFFGEGSRLTVL.

This clonotype appeared many times. The chain joins TRBV10-3 to TRBJ2-7; the D is unclear. There are 13 residues in the CDR3. Germline loops: CDR1 ENHRY, CDR2 SYGVKD. The V end lost 7 bases, the J end lost 2 bases, and 12 bases lay between the germline ends. CDR3 region: CAIKETDTYEQYF. The CDR3 DNA reads TGTGCCATCAAGGAGACGGATACCTACGAGCAGTACTTC.

The J gene is TRBJ1-5, the V gene TRBV6-1; D is perhaps TRBD1 (5 bases). From germline, CDR1 is MNHNS and CDR2 SASEGT. Trimming took off 3 bases at V and 7 bases at J, with 22 bases between the two ends. The CDR3 totals 17 residues. CDR3 amino acids: CASSERGGFLEGQPQHF. The DNA for the CDR3 is TGTGCCAGCAGTGAGCGCGGGGGGTTCCTTGAAGGACAGCCCCAGCATTTT.

Worth noting for this clonotype: One junction end disagrees with the germline gene, perhaps due to a read error. This sequence joins TRBV14 and TRBJ2-1; 7 bases line up with TRBD2. Germline-derived CDR1 and CDR2 are SGHDN and FVKESK. This CDR3 spans 18 amino acids. In nucleotides, the CDR3 is TGTGTCAGCAGCCCCCCCCCGGGACTATCCTCCCTTTACAGTGAGCAGTTCTTC. Its translation is CVSSPPPGLSSLYSEQFF.

This clonotype has ten or more counts. This rearrangement joins TRBV28 to TRBJ2-1, with 9 bases matching TRBD2. Looked up from germline, CDR1 is MDHEN and CDR2 is SYDVKM. This CDR3 is built from 17 residues. J lost 8 bases, V lost 1 base, and 12 bases had no gene match. The CDR3 nucleotides are TGTGCCAGCAGTTTATTAGTGAGCGGGAGGATTGTGGATGAGCAGTTCTTC. Protein sequence: CASSLLVSGRIVDEQFF.

The chain joins TRBV28 to TRBJ2-1; D is unresolved. Trimming shortened V by 5 bases and J by 6 bases, and 23 bases separated the two germline ends. Germline V gives CDR1 MDHEN, CDR2 SYDVKM. CDR3 length equals 17 residues. The CDR3 loop reads CASSIMQASPSGNEQFF. In DNA form, the CDR3 reads TGTGCCAGCAGTATTATGCAGGCGAGTCCTAGTGGCAATGAGCAGTTCTTC.

This clonotype was recorded many times. This chain uses TRBV7-9 with TRBJ2-7; 16 bases match TRBD2. Looked up from germline, CDR1 is SEHNR and CDR2 is FQNEAQ (reference sequence). The CDR3 runs to 18 residues. Trimming at V came to 3 bases and at J to 0 bases, leaving 5 bases not matched to a gene. CDR3 protein: CASSFSGTSGRASYEQYF. The DNA of the CDR3 is TGTGCCAGCAGCTTTAGTGGGACTAGCGGGAGGGCCTCCTACGAGCAGTACTTC.

The table lists this clonotype with many counts. The V gene is TRBV28, the J gene TRBJ2-3, with D maybe TRBD2 (6 bases). Germline lookup yields CDR1 MDHEN and CDR2 SYDVKM. This CDR3 is 16 amino acids long. V lost 7 bases and J 2 bases, leaving 19 bases between the germline ends. The CDR3 DNA reads TGTGCCAGCAAACCCGCGGGGCAGGGCAACACAGATACGCAGTATTTT. Its translation: CASKPAGQGNTDTQYF.

The gene calls are TRBV19 and TRBJ2-4; TRBD1 or TRBD2 may be the D gene (5 bases each). V was trimmed by 3 bases and J by 3 bases, leaving 15 bases between them. The CDR3 covers 16 residues. The germline gives CDR1 LNHDA, CDR2 SQIVND (reference sequence). CDR3 sequence reads: CASSMLTGRGKNIQYF. CDR3 DNA: TGTGCCAGTAGTATGCTGACGGGAAGGGGCAAAAACATTCAGTACTTC. The full variable domain, with the rest looked up from reference TRBV19 and TRBJ2-4, is DGGITQSPKYLFRKEGQNVTLSCEQNLNHDAMYWYRQDPGQGLRLIYYSQIVNDFQKGDIAEGYSVSREKKESFPLTVTSAQKNPTAFYLCASSMLTGRGKNIQYFGAGTRLSVL.

This clonotype was seen a handful of times. The genes are TRBV12-3 or TRBV12-4 and TRBJ1-5; no clear D. This CDR3 has 14 residues. Trimming pared 7 bases from V and 2 bases from J, leaving 12 bases between. The CDR3 loop is CASTPGLGNQPQHF. DNA for the CDR3: TGTGCCAGCACTCCCGGACTCGGCAATCAGCCCCAGCATTTT.

The rearrangement uses TRBV2 and TRBJ2-1; TRBD2 matches at 7 bases. The CDR3 is 14 amino acids. Germline V lookup: CDR1 SNHLY, CDR2 FYNNEI. The J segment lost 9 bases and the V segment lost 8 bases, leaving 13 bases of the junction unmatched. CDR3 nucleotides: TGTGCCAGCGGGGGGGGAGTGCTGGTAGTTGAGCAGTTCTTC. Protein sequence: CASGGGVLVVEQFF. The full variable domain, rest sourced from reference TRBV2 and TRBJ2-1, is EPEVTQTPSHQVTQMGQEVILRCVPISNHLYFYWYRQILGQKVEFLVSFYNNEISEKSEIFDDQFSVERPDGSNFTLKIRSTKLEDSAMYFCASGGGVLVVEQFFGPGTRLTVL.

This clonotype was counted ten times or more. The V call is TRBV7-9, the J call TRBJ2-5; D might be TRBD1 or TRBD2, each matching 6 bases. Trimming took off 5 bases at V and 4 bases at J, with 17 bases between the two ends. The V gene's germline CDR1 is SEHNR and CDR2 FQNEAQ (reference sequence). This CDR3 is built from 15 residues. The CDR3 DNA sequence: TGTGCCAGCAGCCCCTGGAGGGGGGCCATAGAGACCCAGTACTTC. It encodes CASSPWRGAIETQYF.

This clonotype has only a few counts. The rearrangement links TRBV28 to TRBJ1-5; D is ambiguous. CDR3 length: 12 residues. The germline CDR1 and CDR2 sequences are MDHEN and SYDVKM. The germline V and J ends were trimmed by 5 bases and 7 bases, with 9 bases remaining between them. CDR3 sequence: CASSLTRQPQHF. CDR3 DNA: TGTGCCAGCAGTCTAACCCGGCAGCCCCAGCATTTT.

J is TRBJ2-2 and V is TRBV5-1; 12 nucleotides line up with TRBD2. This CDR3 has 15 residues. Trimming took 4 bases from V and 6 from J; bases not matched to a gene: 4. Germline values: CDR1 SGHRS, CDR2 YFSETQ. The CDR3 sequence: CASSPSGRVSGELFF. The CDR3 region has the DNA TGCGCCAGCAGCCCTAGCGGGAGGGTTTCCGGGGAGCTGTTTTTT.

A few counts support this clonotype. The V and J genes are TRBV5-6 and TRBJ2-5; no reliable D call. In germline, CDR1 is SGHDT, CDR2 YYEEEE. The CDR3 runs to 14 residues. Trimming removed 0 bases at V and 3 bases at J, with 9 bases between. The CDR3 region is CASSLAVWKETQYF. The CDR3 DNA reads as TGTGCCAGCAGCTTGGCAGTTTGGAAAGAGACCCAGTACTTC.

Remarks on this clonotype: Sequence at one end of the junction differs from germline and may be a read error. This chain connects TRBV18 to TRBJ1-4; TRBD1 aligns across 8 bases. The CDR3 spans 16 residues. CDR1 KGHSH and CDR2 LQKENI come from the germline V gene. The CDR3 reads CASSHGQGATNEKLSF. The CDR3, as DNA: TGTGCCAGCTCGCACGGACAGGGTGCAACTAATGAAAAACTGTCTTTT.

This clonotype occurred many times. J is TRBJ2-1 and V is TRBV7-2, with TRBD2 matching over 10 bases. The trim removed 5 bases at V and 3 bases at J, leaving 4 bases unmatched. CDR3 length: 15 residues. Germline V lookup: CDR1 SGHTA, CDR2 FQGNSA. CDR3: CASSPGTSVYNEQFF. The CDR3 region has the DNA TGTGCCAGCAGCCCGGGGACTAGCGTCTACAATGAGCAGTTCTTC.

The rearrangement links TRBV4-1 to TRBJ1-4; D remains unclear. Germline V gives CDR1 MGHRA, CDR2 YSYEKL. Trimming cost V 2 bases and J 4 bases, with 17 bases left between them. The CDR3 contains 17 residues. CDR3 sequence (DNA): TGCGCCAGCAGCCAAAAAACCCCTGGCGGGAGTAATGAAAAACTGTTTTTT. It is translated as CASSQKTPGGSNEKLFF.

The sample holds many counts of this clonotype. The chain has TRBV2 and TRBJ1-1; no clear D. The germline V gene has CDR1 SNHLY and CDR2 FYNNEI. The CDR3 loop spans 12 amino acids. V shed 8 bases and J shed 2 bases, with 9 bases lying between them. The CDR3 here is CASGSQNTEAFF. The CDR3 DNA reads as TGTGCCAGCGGTTCGCAAAACACTGAAGCTTTCTTT.

V gene TRBV6-1 combines with J gene TRBJ2-7, with a tentative D call TRBD2 (6 bases). Per germline, CDR1 MNHNS and CDR2 SASEGT. V lost 5 bases to trimming and J lost 6 bases, with 20 bases between them. The CDR3 totals 15 residues. CDR3 loop: CASSSAGTWKPEQYF. For the CDR3, the DNA is TGTGCCAGCAGTTCAGCCGGGACTTGGAAGCCCGAGCAGTACTTC.

The V call is TRBV6-1, the J call TRBJ1-6; D not resolved. V lost 7 bases to trimming and J lost 5 bases, with 21 bases between them. This CDR3 spans 17 amino acids. Germline lookup yields CDR1 MNHNS and CDR2 SASEGT. CDR3 protein: CASKKREGFEHNSPLHF. The CDR3 region has the DNA TGTGCCAGCAAAAAGAGGGAAGGGTTCGAACATAATTCACCCCTCCACTTT.

This clonotype was found a few times. The chain joins TRBV5-1 to TRBJ2-3, with 9 bases fitting TRBD2. Germline lookup yields CDR1 SGHRS and CDR2 YFSETQ. V shed 4 bases, J shed 2 bases, and the junction held 8 bases outside the gene matches. The CDR3 sequence is 16 residues long. The CDR3 region is CASSLESGGNTDTQYF. CDR3 DNA sequence: TGCGCCAGCAGCCTCGAGAGCGGGGGGAACACAGATACGCAGTATTTT.

Comment on this clonotype: Because it lacks the conserved phenylalanine or tryptophan at the end, this CDR3 is likely a read error. This chain connects TRBV11-2 to TRBJ2-7, with 13 bases aligning to TRBD2. V shed 1 base, J shed 0 bases, and the junction held 12 bases outside the gene matches. This CDR3 has 20 residues. Germline CDR1 is SGHAT and CDR2 is FQNNGV. The CDR3 loop is CASSLVMRGLAGQSSYEQYL. As DNA, the CDR3 is TGTGCCAGCAGCTTAGTGATGAGGGGACTAGCGGGACAAAGCTCCTACGAGCAGTACCTC.

The chain uses TRBV7-3 and TRBJ2-7; D is perhaps TRBD2 (6 bases). CDR1 and CDR2 from the germline V gene are SGHTA and FQGTGA. Trimming took 5 bases from V and 2 from J, leaving 19 bases between them. There are 16 residues in the CDR3. Here the CDR3 reads CASSEGFGGLPYEQYF. The CDR3 nucleotides are TGTGCCAGCAGCGAAGGTTTCGGGGGTCTTCCCTACGAGCAGTACTTC.

This clonotype was observed a handful of times. The germline gene is not matched at one end of the junction; a read error may be the cause. The V gene is TRBV6-4, the J gene TRBJ1-3; TRBD1 matches at 7 bases. The CDR3 is 15 residues long. Germline CDR1 and CDR2: MRHNA and SNTAGT. The CDR3 coding sequence is TGTGCCAGCAGTTTTTTGACAGGGTCTGGAAACACCATGTATTTT. It yields the protein CASSFLTGSGNTMYF.

This clonotype was seen only a few times. CDR3 loop: CASSPRSQEQYF. For the CDR3, the DNA is TGTGCCAGCAGCCCCAGATCCCAGGAGCAGTACTTC. V usage is TRBV7-2 and J usage is TRBJ2-7; D is unresolved. CDR3 length equals 12 residues. Trimming pared 5 bases from V and 7 bases from J, leaving 12 bases between. Germline lookup yields CDR1 SGHTA and CDR2 FQGNSA.

At least ten counts were recorded for this clonotype. This chain links TRBV2 with TRBJ2-1; D not resolved. The CDR3 is 12 amino acids. The germline V gene encodes CDR1 SNHLY and CDR2 FYNNEI. Trimming shortened V by 5 bases and J by 7 bases, and 9 bases separated the two germline ends. The CDR3 sequence: CASSLDRNEQFF. CDR3 sequence (DNA): TGTGCCAGCAGTCTCGACCGGAATGAGCAGTTCTTC. Full variable domain (remainder filled in from reference TRBV2 and TRBJ2-1): EPEVTQTPSHQVTQMGQEVILRCVPISNHLYFYWYRQILGQKVEFLVSFYNNEISEKSEIFDDQFSVERPDGSNFTLKIRSTKLEDSAMYFCASSLDRNEQFFGPGTRLTVL.